The 32 T cell receptor beta chains in this list originate from one sample, sequenced in a study of control samples from healthy donors and cancer patients. Here immunoSEQ multiplex PCR was the method, and the copy in TCRdb shows in-frame clones only, minus some. Here the sample spans about 150,000 clones, 80% to 95% being singletons. Sequenced: blood. Every receptor here comes from a man younger than 40 in good health.

This chain uses TRBV6-5 with TRBJ1-6, with 8 bases identical to TRBD1. The CDR3 is 14 amino acids. Per the germline V gene, CDR1 is MNHEY and CDR2 is SVGAGI. Trimming removed 5 bases from V and 9 bases from J; junction bases left unmatched: 6. CDR3: CASSIDRGRSPLHF. The CDR3 DNA reads as TGTGCCAGCAGTATCGACAGGGGTCGTTCACCCCTCCACTTT.

This chain uses TRBV4-1 with TRBJ2-3, with D perhaps given as TRBD1 or TRBD2 (5 bases each). V was trimmed by 1 base and J by 1 base, leaving 9 bases between them. The CDR3 contains 15 residues. The V gene's germline CDR1 is MGHRA and CDR2 YSYEKL. The chain's CDR3 is CASSQVEGRTDTQYF. The DNA for the CDR3 is TGCGCCAGCAGCCAAGTTGAGGGGCGCACAGATACGCAGTATTTT.

The V gene is TRBV10-1, the J gene TRBJ1-2; D call uncertain. The germline gives CDR1 WNHNN, CDR2 SYGVQD (reference sequence). The CDR3 has 14 amino acids. Trimming removed 2 bases at V and 1 base at J, with 8 bases between. The CDR3 DNA follows: TGCGCCAGCAGTGAGGGGAACGGTAACTATGGCTACACCTTC. It is translated as CASSEGNGNYGYTF.

This sequence joins TRBV9 and TRBJ1-5, with D uncertain. V was cut by 0 bases and J by 6 bases, with 4 bases left in between. Looked up from germline, CDR1 is SGDLS and CDR2 is YYNGEE. This CDR3 has 12 amino acids. The CDR3 protein is CASSVGGQPQHF. The CDR3 DNA reads TGTGCCAGCAGCGTAGGAGGTCAGCCCCAGCATTTT.

CDR3 amino acids: CASSKRDQPQHF. In DNA form, the CDR3 reads TGTGCCAGTAGTAAAAGAGATCAGCCCCAGCATTTT. The V and J genes are TRBV19 and TRBJ1-5; the D is unclear. The germline V and J ends were trimmed by 4 bases and 5 bases, with 6 bases remaining between them. CDR3 length equals 12 residues. The germline gives CDR1 LNHDA, CDR2 SQIVND (reference sequence).

The chain has TRBV5-1 and TRBJ2-3, with TRBD2 matching over 7 bases. The CDR3 covers 16 residues. V shed 4 bases and J 4 bases; nucleotides not matched to a gene: 12. The germline CDR1 and CDR2 sequences are SGHRS and YFSETQ. CDR3 sequence (DNA): TGCGCCAGCAGCACTCGTATGCGGGAGCAGGCAGATACGCAGTATTTT. This encodes CASSTRMREQADTQYF.

This chain joins TRBV10-3 and TRBJ1-5; the D gene is possibly TRBD1 (5 bases). The CDR3 length is 16 residues. The germline V gene encodes CDR1 ENHRY and CDR2 SYGVKD. Trimming cost V 0 bases and J 2 bases, with 11 bases left between them. The CDR3 sequence: CAISESGRGGNQPQHF. The CDR3 nucleotides are TGTGCCATCAGTGAGTCGGGGAGGGGCGGCAATCAGCCCCAGCATTTT.

The chain uses TRBV3-1 (or the pseudogene TRBV3-2) and TRBJ1-2; 9 bases agree with TRBD1. Looked up from germline, CDR1 is LGHDT and CDR2 is YNNKEL (reference sequence). The CDR3 runs to 16 residues. The V segment lost 3 bases and the J segment 7 bases; nucleotides outside the gene matches: 12. The CDR3 DNA follows: TGTGCCAGCAGCCAGGACAGGGGACCCCACAGACGTGGCTACACCTTC. This gives the protein CASSQDRGPHRRGYTF.

The rearrangement joins TRBV29-1 to TRBJ1-2, with D unresolved. CDR1 and CDR2 from the germline V gene are SQVTM and ANQGSEA. Trimming took off 1 base at V and 4 bases at J, with 7 bases between the two ends. This CDR3 is built from 12 residues. Written as DNA, the CDR3 is TGCAGCGTTGAAGGGGGAGGCTATGGCTACACCTTC. Translation: CSVEGGGYGYTF.

This clone was counted a few times. V usage is TRBV6-1 and J usage is TRBJ1-2; 11 nucleotides match TRBD1. The V gene's germline CDR1 is MNHNS and CDR2 SASEGT. Trimming removed 3 bases from V and 4 bases from J; junction bases left unmatched: 7. The CDR3 covers 16 residues. The CDR3 loop reads CASSEHRTGGSYGYTF. The DNA of the CDR3 is TGTGCCAGCAGTGAGCATCGGACAGGGGGCAGCTATGGCTACACCTTC.

The V call is TRBV6-5, the J call TRBJ2-7; 8 nucleotides align to TRBD1. From germline, CDR1 is MNHEY and CDR2 SVGAGI. The CDR3 runs to 14 residues. The V segment lost 5 bases and the J segment 5 bases; nucleotides outside the gene matches: 8. The chain's CDR3 is CASSRDRGIHEQYF. The CDR3 nucleotides are TGTGCCAGCAGTAGAGACAGGGGCATCCACGAGCAGTACTTC.

This clone was found a few times. The CDR3 loop reads CASSYSTQLLYGYTF. In nucleotides, the CDR3 is TGTGCCAGCAGTTACTCGACTCAGCTCCTCTATGGCTACACCTTC. The chain combines TRBV6-6 with TRBJ1-2; D call uncertain. The CDR3 contains 15 residues. Per germline, CDR1 MNHNY and CDR2 SVGAGI (reference sequence). The V end lost 0 bases, the J end lost 4 bases, and 12 bases lay between the germline ends.

The rearrangement uses TRBV5-1 and TRBJ1-1; maybe TRBD1 (6 bases). Per the germline V gene, CDR1 is SGHRS and CDR2 is YFSETQ. V shed 0 bases and J shed 1 base, with 19 bases lying between them. This CDR3 is 18 amino acids long. The DNA of the CDR3 is TGCGCCAGCAGCTTGGCTGCAGGGGTTTTTACGTGGAACACTGAAGCTTTCTTT. Encoded protein: CASSLAAGVFTWNTEAFF. The variable domain in full, with the rest retrieved from reference TRBV5-1 and TRBJ1-1, is KAGVTQTPRYLIKTRGQQVTLSCSPISGHRSVSWYQQTPGQGLQFLFEYFSETQRNKGNFPGRFSGRQFSNSRSEMNVSTLELGDSALYLCASSLAAGVFTWNTEAFFGQGTRLTVV.

The rearrangement joins TRBV6-1 to TRBJ1-2, with 10 bases lining up with TRBD1. The CDR3 sequence is 16 residues long. Germline CDR1 and CDR2: MNHNS and SASEGT. V lost 4 bases and J lost 2; bases outside the gene matches: 7. CDR3 in DNA: TGTGCCAGCAGTGGGGACAGGGGCCCTAGAAACTATGGCTACACCTTC. Amino acid sequence: CASSGDRGPRNYGYTF.

The rearrangement links TRBV5-8 to TRBJ2-3, with 9 bases matching TRBD1. CDR1 SGHTS and CDR2 YDEGEE come from the germline V gene. The CDR3 consists of 15 residues. V shed 3 bases, J shed 4 bases, and the junction held 6 bases outside the gene matches. The CDR3 DNA reads TGTGCCAGCAGCTCCGGGACAGGGTTAGCAGATACGCAGTATTTT. Encoded protein: CASSSGTGLADTQYF.

The J gene is TRBJ1-5, the V gene TRBV23-1; D remains unclear. TRBV23-1 is classed as an ORF, of uncertain function. The CDR3 sequence is 15 residues long. V shed 2 bases and J shed 11 bases, with 19 bases lying between them. CDR3 DNA: TGCGCCAGCAGTCAACGGCATCCTAGGGTTCGGGCCCAGCATTTT. Amino acid sequence: CASSQRHPRVRAQHF.

The chain carries TRBV4-1 and TRBJ2-1; TRBD1 might be the D (5 bases). Trimming stripped 2 bases from V and 2 bases from J, with 13 bases between. Germline CDR1 reads MGHRA; CDR2 reads YSYEKL. This CDR3 region has 16 residues. The CDR3 protein is CASSQLDMIAYNEQFF. CDR3 nucleotides: TGCGCCAGCAGCCAACTGGACATGATCGCCTACAATGAGCAGTTCTTC.

This chain links TRBV9 with TRBJ2-7, with D perhaps TRBD2 (5 bases). V dropped 4 bases and J dropped 5 bases, with 19 bases sitting between them. The germline CDR1 and CDR2 sequences are SGDLS and YYNGEE. The CDR3 contains 15 residues. The CDR3 DNA reads TGTGCCAGCAGCCCCCGCGGACTCCGTCAAGACGAGCAGTACTTC. Translating it yields CASSPRGLRQDEQYF.

J is TRBJ1-1 and V is TRBV6-5; D might be TRBD1 (5 bases). V lost 0 bases, J lost 1 base, and 12 bases lay in between. The CDR3 sequence is 16 residues long. Germline V gene sequence: CDR1 MNHEY, CDR2 SVGAGI. The DNA for the CDR3 is TGTGCCAGCAGTTACTCTACAGGTATGTGGAACACTGAAGCTTTCTTT. Amino acids: CASSYSTGMWNTEAFF.

V gene TRBV4-1 combines with J gene TRBJ1-6; the D is unclear. The germline V and J ends were trimmed by 3 bases and 14 bases, with 14 bases remaining between them. This CDR3 has 13 amino acids. Germline loops: CDR1 MGHRA, CDR2 YSYEKL. The CDR3 here is CASSQDRTWALHF. CDR3 in DNA: TGCGCCAGCAGCCAGGACCGTACATGGGCCCTCCACTTT.

The rearrangement links TRBV14 to TRBJ1-1; the D gene is possibly TRBD1 (5 bases). V was shortened by 0 bases and J by 3 bases, with 11 bases between the two germline ends. Germline V gene sequence: CDR1 SGHDN, CDR2 FVKESK. The length of the CDR3 is 15 residues. The CDR3, as DNA: TGTGCCAGCAGCCAAGATCTTGGGGGGGACACTGAAGCTTTCTTT. Its translation: CASSQDLGGDTEAFF.

This clone was picked up one time. The V gene is TRBV5-6, the J gene TRBJ2-3; a possible D gene is TRBD1 (5 bases). Trimming stripped 0 bases from V and 3 bases from J, with 5 bases between. The CDR3 consists of 13 residues. The germline V gene encodes CDR1 SGHDT and CDR2 YYEEEE. The DNA of the CDR3 is TGTGCCAGCAGCTTGGCAGGGACAGATACGCAGTATTTT. Amino acid sequence: CASSLAGTDTQYF.

The gene calls are TRBV27 and TRBJ1-5; D is undetermined. CDR3 length: 14 amino acids. The V end lost 2 bases, the J end lost 6 bases, and 11 bases lay between the germline ends. From germline, CDR1 is MNHEY and CDR2 SMNVEV (reference sequence). CDR3 amino acids: CASSLDGVGQPQHF. For the CDR3, the DNA is TGTGCCAGCAGTTTAGATGGGGTAGGTCAGCCCCAGCATTTT.

The chain carries TRBV4-2 and TRBJ2-7; 7 nucleotides agree with TRBD2. The CDR3 loop spans 17 amino acids. J was trimmed by 0 bases and V by 1 base; bases with no gene match: 9. Germline assignment: CDR1 LGHNA and CDR2 YNFKEQ. The CDR3 nucleotides are TGTGCCAGCAGCCAAGTTGGGGCGTCGGGGGGCTCCTACGAGCAGTACTTC. Its translation is CASSQVGASGGSYEQYF.

V gene TRBV10-1 combines with J gene TRBJ2-1, with TRBD2 identical over 7 bases. The CDR3 sequence is 14 residues long. Trimming removed 4 bases from V and 5 bases from J; junction bases left unmatched: 5. Germline V gives CDR1 WNHNN, CDR2 SYGVQD (reference sequence). The CDR3 coding sequence is TGCGCCAGCAGTGTGGGGGGGGTCGACAATGAGCAGTTCTTC. It encodes CASSVGGVDNEQFF.

V usage is TRBV6-5 and J usage is TRBJ1-4; 10 bases match TRBD1. The CDR3 is 15 residues long. Germline lookup yields CDR1 MNHEY and CDR2 SVGAGI. Trimming cost V 4 bases and J 7 bases; bases outside gene matches: 6. The CDR3 DNA follows: TGTGCCAGCAGTTTAGGGACAGGGGTCGGTGAAAAACTGTTTTTT. Translating gives CASSLGTGVGEKLFF.

The V call is TRBV19, the J call TRBJ1-1; the match to TRBD1 covers 9 bases. This CDR3 contains 16 residues. Trimming took 6 bases from V and 1 from J; bases not matched to a gene: 9. Germline V lookup: CDR1 LNHDA, CDR2 SQIVND (reference sequence). The CDR3 reads CASSPFRDRANTEAFF. The CDR3 bases are TGTGCCAGTAGCCCCTTCCGGGACAGGGCGAACACTGAAGCTTTCTTT.

This clone appeared a single time. The chain joins TRBV27 to TRBJ1-6; TRBD1 might be the D (6 bases). From germline, CDR1 is MNHEY and CDR2 SMNVEV (reference sequence). This CDR3 is 15 amino acids long. Trimming shortened V by 6 bases and J by 6 bases, and 15 bases separated the two germline ends. CDR3 sequence reads: CASSPGGRGNSPLHF. CDR3 DNA: TGTGCCAGCAGCCCGGGGGGCAGGGGTAATTCACCCCTCCACTTT.

This chain connects TRBV7-6 to TRBJ1-5; D gene unclear. CDR1 SGHVS and CDR2 FNYEAQ come from the germline V gene. CDR3 length equals 15 residues. With 0 bases removed from V and 4 bases from J, the gap between germline ends came to 10 bases. The CDR3 loop is CASSLADGLNQPQHF. The DNA of the CDR3 is TGTGCCAGCAGCTTAGCCGACGGCCTTAATCAGCCCCAGCATTTT.

The V call is TRBV21-1, the J call TRBJ2-2; the table calls TRBD1, which could not be checked here. TRBV21-1 is a pseudogene segment. The CDR3 consists of 18 residues. The CDR3 region has the DNA TGTGCCAGCAGCAAAGCGCTTTCGGGGCAGGGGCAGGCCGGGGAGCTGTTTTTT. This sequence encodes CASSKALSGQGQAGELFF.

The V and J genes are TRBV3-1 (or the pseudogene TRBV3-2) and TRBJ1-1, with 7 nucleotides matching TRBD1. The CDR3 consists of 18 residues. Germline assignment: CDR1 LGHDT and CDR2 YNNKEL (reference sequence). J gave up 5 bases and V 1 base, and 16 bases lay outside the gene matches. The CDR3 loop is CASSQATGQATSYTEAFF. CDR3 nucleotides: TGTGCCAGCAGCCAAGCAACCGGACAGGCCACATCGTATACTGAAGCTTTCTTT.

The V call is TRBV6-2 or TRBV6-3, the J call TRBJ2-7; D gene ambiguous. The germline V and J ends were trimmed by 6 bases and 2 bases, with 5 bases remaining between them. The CDR3 contains 11 residues. Germline V lookup: CDR1 MNHEY, CDR2 SVGEGT. As DNA, the CDR3 is TGTGCCAGCAGCAGTACCTACGAGCAGTACTTC. Amino acids: CASSSTYEQYF.